This T cell receptor (beta chain) originates from a study of blood T cells in healthy people across ages. A second PCR of roughly 7 to 11 cycles used a sample-barcoded 5' primer and a J-beta primer mix. TCRdb re-analysed the 5' RACE reads in MiXCR, keeping a single row per CDR3 protein. This table holds over 700,000 distinct CDR3 sequences, more than 20% found once. This clonotype was counted only a few times. The same sample was also studied in work on T cells of mothers and their children.

The specimen sequenced was blood. The receptor's source is a boy under 18 in good health.

The CDR3, as DNA: TGCAGCGTTGAAGATCTCGGGAAAGGGGTGTACGAGCAGTACTTC. Translating it yields CSVEDLGKGVYEQYF. V and J are TRBV29-1 and TRBJ2-7; D possibly matches TRBD1 or TRBD2 (5 bases each). The CDR3 runs to 15 residues. The V end was cut by 0 bases, the J end by 4 bases, with 16 bases between. CDR1 is SQVTM and CDR2 is ANQGSEA in the germline V gene.